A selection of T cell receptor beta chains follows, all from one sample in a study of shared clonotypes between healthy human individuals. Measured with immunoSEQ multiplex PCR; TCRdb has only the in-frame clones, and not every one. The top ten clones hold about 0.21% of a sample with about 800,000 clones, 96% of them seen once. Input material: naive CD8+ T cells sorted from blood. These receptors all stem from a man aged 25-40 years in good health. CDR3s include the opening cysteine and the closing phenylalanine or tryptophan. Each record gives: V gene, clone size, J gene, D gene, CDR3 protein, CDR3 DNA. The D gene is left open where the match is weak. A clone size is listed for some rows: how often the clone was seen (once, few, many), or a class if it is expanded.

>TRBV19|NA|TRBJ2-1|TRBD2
CASSQGLAGSYNEQFF
TGTGCCAGTAGCCAGGGACTAGCGGGATCCTACAATGAGCAGTTCTTC
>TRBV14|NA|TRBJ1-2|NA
CASSQDFWVPQQGNYGYTF
TGTGCCAGCAGCCAAGACTTCTGGGTCCCCCAGCAGGGTAACTATGGCTACACCTTC
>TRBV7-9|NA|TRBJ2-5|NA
CASIPGLNPGTQYF
TGTGCCAGCATTCCGGGCCTCAACCCGGGGACCCAGTACTTC
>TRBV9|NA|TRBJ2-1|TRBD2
CASSAARGAYNEQFF
TGTGCCAGCAGCGCTGCGCGGGGGGCCTACAATGAGCAGTTCTTC
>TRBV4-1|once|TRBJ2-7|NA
CASSRTEYEQYF
TGCGCCAGCAGCCGAACAGAGTACGAGCAGTACTTC
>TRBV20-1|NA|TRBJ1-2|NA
CSAVRGYTF
TGCAGTGCAGTAAGGGGCTACACCTTC
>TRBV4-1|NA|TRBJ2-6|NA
CASSQVESGSGANVLTF
TGCGCCAGCAGCCAAGTAGAATCGGGCTCTGGGGCCAACGTCCTGACTTTC
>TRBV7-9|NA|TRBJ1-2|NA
CASSLAGADRFWGYTF
TGTGCCAGCAGCTTAGCTGGGGCAGACCGCTTCTGGGGCTACACCTTC
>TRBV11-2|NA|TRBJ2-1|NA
CASSTYDNEQFF
TGTGCCAGCAGCACGTATGACAATGAGCAGTTCTTC
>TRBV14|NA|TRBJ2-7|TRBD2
CASSPDSLAGGYEQYF
TGTGCCAGCAGCCCGGACAGCCTAGCGGGAGGCTACGAGCAGTACTTC
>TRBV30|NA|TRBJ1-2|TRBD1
CAWSPGTGNYGYTF
TGTGCCTGGAGTCCCGGGACAGGGAACTATGGCTACACCTTC
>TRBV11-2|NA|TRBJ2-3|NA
CASSFAYPGFDTQYF
TGTGCCAGCAGCTTCGCCTACCCGGGATTCGATACGCAGTATTTT
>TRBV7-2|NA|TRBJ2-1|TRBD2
CASSLGLAGNNEQFF
TGTGCCAGCAGCTTAGGACTAGCGGGGAACAATGAGCAGTTCTTC
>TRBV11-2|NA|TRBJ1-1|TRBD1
CASSLDPRGAFF
TGTGCCAGCAGCTTAGATCCCAGGGGGGCTTTCTTT
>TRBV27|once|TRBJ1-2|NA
CASKSPSSPGPGYTF
TGTGCCAGCAAGAGCCCTTCGTCCCCGGGCCCAGGCTACACCTTC
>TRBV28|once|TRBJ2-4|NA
CASSLLGAKNIQYF
TGTGCCAGCAGTTTACTCGGAGCCAAAAACATTCAGTACTTC
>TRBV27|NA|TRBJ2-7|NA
CASSPSAYEQYF
TGTGCCAGCAGTCCATCAGCCTACGAGCAGTACTTC
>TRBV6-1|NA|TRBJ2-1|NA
CASSGGWGLSYNEQFF
TGTGCCAGCAGTGGAGGTTGGGGCTTATCCTACAATGAGCAGTTCTTC
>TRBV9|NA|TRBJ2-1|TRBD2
CASSVLLAESYNEQFF
TGTGCCAGCAGCGTACTTCTAGCGGAGTCCTACAATGAGCAGTTCTTC
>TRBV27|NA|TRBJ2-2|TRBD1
CASSVTGAGELFF
TGTGCCAGCAGTGTAACAGGGGCCGGGGAGCTGTTTTTT
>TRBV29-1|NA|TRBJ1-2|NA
CSVPLSKNYGYTF
TGCAGCGTCCCATTAAGCAAAAACTATGGCTACACCTTC
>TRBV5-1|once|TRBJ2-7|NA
CASSDPEQYF
TGCGCCAGCAGCGACCCAGAGCAGTACTTC
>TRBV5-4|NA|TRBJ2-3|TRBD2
CASSLVWGGKSTDTQYF
TGTGCCAGCAGCTTGGTTTGGGGGGGAAAGAGCACAGATACGCAGTATTTT
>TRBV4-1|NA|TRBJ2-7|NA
CASSQETRAYEQYF
TGCGCCAGCAGCCAAGAGACCAGGGCCTACGAGCAGTACTTC
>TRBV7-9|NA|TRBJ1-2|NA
CASSPRDEIVLNYGYTF
TGTGCCAGCAGTCCGCGGGATGAAATTGTTCTGAACTATGGCTACACCTTC
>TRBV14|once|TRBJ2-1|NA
CASSPSSYNEQFF
TGTGCCAGCAGCCCGAGCTCCTACAATGAGCAGTTCTTC
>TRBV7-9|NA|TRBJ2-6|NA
CASRKGANVLTF
TGTGCCAGCAGAAAGGGGGCCAACGTCCTGACTTTC
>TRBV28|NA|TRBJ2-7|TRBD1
CASSFSRQGSSYEQYF
TGTGCCAGCAGCTTCTCGCGACAGGGTAGCTCCTACGAGCAGTACTTC
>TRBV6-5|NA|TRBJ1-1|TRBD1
CASSLTGGTEAFF
TGTGCCAGCAGCCTTACAGGGGGCACTGAAGCTTTCTTT
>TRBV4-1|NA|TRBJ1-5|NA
CASSRDDNNQPQHF
TGCGCCAGCAGCCGAGACGACAACAATCAGCCCCAGCATTTT
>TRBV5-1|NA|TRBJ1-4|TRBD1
CASSLSGTANEKLFF
TGCGCCAGCAGCTTGAGCGGGACAGCTAATGAAAAACTGTTTTTT
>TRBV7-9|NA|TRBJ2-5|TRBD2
CASSLSGSIETQYF
TGTGCCAGCAGCCTTAGCGGGAGTATAGAGACCCAGTACTTC
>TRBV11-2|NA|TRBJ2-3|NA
CASSLAGRSTDTQYF
TGTGCCAGCAGCTTAGCGGGACGGAGCACAGATACGCAGTATTTT
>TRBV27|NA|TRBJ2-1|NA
CASSFRPPPHLNDNEQFF
TGTGCCAGCAGTTTTCGCCCTCCCCCCCACTTGAACGACAATGAGCAGTTCTTC
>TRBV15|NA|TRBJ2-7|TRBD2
CATSRVLAGYEQYF
TGTGCCACCAGCAGAGTTCTAGCGGGTTACGAGCAGTACTTC
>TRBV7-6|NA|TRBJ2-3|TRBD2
CASSLPTSVLGTDTQYF
TGTGCCAGCAGCTTACCTACTAGCGTTCTTGGGACAGATACGCAGTATTTT
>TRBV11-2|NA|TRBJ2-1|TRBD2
CASSLDGAGGYNEQFF
TGTGCCAGCAGCTTAGATGGCGCGGGAGGATACAATGAGCAGTTCTTC
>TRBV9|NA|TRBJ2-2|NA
CASSVGRLVTLGGELFF
TGTGCCAGCAGCGTAGGGAGGCTAGTGACACTCGGCGGGGAGCTGTTTTTT
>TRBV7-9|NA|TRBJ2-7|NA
CASSPTSRYEQYF
TGTGCCAGCAGCCCCACTAGCCGGTACGAGCAGTACTTC
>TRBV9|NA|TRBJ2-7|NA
CASSANTTSSYEQYF
TGTGCCAGCAGCGCTAATACGACCAGCTCCTACGAGCAGTACTTC
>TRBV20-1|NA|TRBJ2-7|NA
CSARKGYEQYF
TGCAGTGCGAGGAAGGGGTACGAGCAGTACTTC
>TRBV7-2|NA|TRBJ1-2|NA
CASSGWRGRVGDYGYTF
TGTGCCAGCAGCGGATGGCGGGGAAGGGTAGGCGACTATGGCTACACCTTC
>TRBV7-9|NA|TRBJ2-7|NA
CASSPSAAWEQYF
TGTGCCAGCAGCCCCTCCGCAGCCTGGGAGCAGTACTTC
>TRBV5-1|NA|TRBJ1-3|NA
CASSWGRSSGNTIYF
TGCGCCAGCAGCTGGGGACGTAGCTCTGGAAACACCATATATTTT
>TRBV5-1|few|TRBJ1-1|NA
CASAWGDTEAFF
TGCGCCAGCGCATGGGGGGACACTGAAGCTTTCTTT
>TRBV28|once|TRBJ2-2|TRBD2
CASSGFASGRTGELFF
TGTGCCAGCAGCGGGTTTGCTAGCGGGAGAACCGGGGAGCTGTTTTTT
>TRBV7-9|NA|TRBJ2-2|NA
CASSTTGNTGELFF
TGTGCCAGCAGCACCACAGGGAACACCGGGGAGCTGTTTTTT
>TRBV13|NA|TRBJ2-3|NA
CASSSRGTDTQYF
TGTGCCAGCAGCTCCAGAGGAACAGATACGCAGTATTTT
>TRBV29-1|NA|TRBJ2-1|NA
CSVELRTMGKGHEQFF
TGCAGCGTTGAGCTCAGGACAATGGGTAAGGGGCATGAGCAGTTCTTC
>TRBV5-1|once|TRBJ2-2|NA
CASGSPDYTGELFF
TGCGCCAGCGGATCACCCGATTACACCGGGGAGCTGTTTTTT
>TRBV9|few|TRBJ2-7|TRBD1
CASSVEQGTYEQYF
TGTGCCAGCAGCGTAGAACAGGGGACATATGAGCAGTACTTC
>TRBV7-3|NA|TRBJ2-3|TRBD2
CASSPGLAGLGTDTQYF
TGTGCCAGCAGCCCGGGACTAGCGGGACTTGGCACAGATACGCAGTATTTT
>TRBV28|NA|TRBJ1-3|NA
CASSIQDSGNTIYF
TGTGCCAGCAGTATACAAGACTCTGGAAACACCATATATTTT
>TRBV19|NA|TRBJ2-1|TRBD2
CASSQLAGGVDEQFF
TGTGCCAGTAGTCAACTAGCGGGAGGGGTCGATGAGCAGTTCTTC
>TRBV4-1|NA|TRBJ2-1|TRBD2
CASSQYWTSGSYEQFF
TGCGCCAGCAGCCAATACTGGACTAGCGGGAGCTATGAGCAGTTCTTC
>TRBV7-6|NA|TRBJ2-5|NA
CASSLGAGAQETQYF
TGTGCCAGCAGCTTAGGCGCGGGGGCCCAAGAGACCCAGTACTTC